This T cell receptor beta chain is drawn from a study of blood T cell repertoires in COVID-19. Whole-study context: Acute and convalescent COVID-19 specimens originated in the United States, Italy and Spain.

The table came from immunoSEQ multiplex PCR; TCRdb's copy has only in-frame clones and leaves some out. This table has over 120,000 clones, about 85% appearing once. Those enrolled in Seattle joined during active infection and were followed longitudinally afterward. CDR3 length: 13 residues. CDR1 is MNHNY and CDR2 is SVGAGI in the germline V gene (reference sequence). The V and J ends lost 6 bases and 7 bases, in that order; junction bases with no gene match: 7. The table lists this clone with a count of one. The clonotype comes from a woman in her 70s with COVID-19, enrolled during active disease. What was sequenced was peripheral blood. The gene calls are TRBV6-6 and TRBJ1-2; the match to TRBD1 covers 8 bases. The CDR3 bases are TGTGCCAGCAGGCAAACAGGGGGTCTTGGCTACACCTTC. Translation gives CASRQTGGLGYTF.